A few counts support the clone carrying this TCR beta chain. The target antigen is unknown. This CDR3 region has 19 residues. V was cut by 5 bases and J by 1 base, with 25 bases left in between. Germline CDR1 reads SGHAT; CDR2 reads FQNNGV. The sample is drawn from a study of T cell repertoires in cytomegalovirus infection. Findings and limits, study-wide: Predominance within the ex vivo response was attributable to HLA-C-restricted CMV-specific TCR beta clonotypes.

TCRdb analysed the reads with MiXCR anew, one entry per CDR3 protein. The data hold about 470,000 distinct CDR3 sequences, with roughly 46% observed a single time. The starting material was cultured PBMCs, obtained from culture after CMV antigen stimulation. This TCR was recovered from a human donor in good health (CMV status not recorded). Some clones in this sample may be carry-over from other donors' samples. The chain links TRBV11-2 to TRBJ2-3; no firm D call. This CDR3 is CASSPIFALSRGRTDTQYF. The DNA for the CDR3 is TGTGCCAGCAGCCCCATCTTTGCCCTGTCGCGTGGACGCACAGATACGCAGTATTTT. Full variable domain (remainder filled in from reference TRBV11-2 and TRBJ2-3): EAGVAQSPRYKIIEKRQSVAFWCNPISGHATLYWYQQILGQGPKLLIQFQNNGVVDDSQLPKDRFSAERLKGVDSTLKIQPAKLEDSAVYLCASSPIFALSRGRTDTQYFGPGTRLTVL.